The sequence of this T cell receptor beta chain was determined in a study of cytotoxic CD8 clonotypes in ibrutinib-treated CLL. The germline V and J ends were trimmed by 0 bases and 2 bases, with 9 bases remaining between them. Per germline, CDR1 LGHNA and CDR2 YNFKEQ. There are 15 residues in the CDR3. Clones were sequenced by immunoSEQ multiplex PCR, and TCRdb holds only the in-frame ones, with some missing. The sample shows under 200,000 clones, approximately 80% of them seen only once. The sequences come from PBMCs, collected after 12 months of ibrutinib treatment. The genes are TRBV4-2 and TRBJ2-3; D uncertain. The source is a human donor with chronic lymphocytic leukemia. The CDR3 here is CASSQDWINTDTQYF. Written as DNA, the CDR3 is TGTGCCAGCAGCCAAGATTGGATAAACACAGATACGCAGTATTTT.